The entry below gives a single TCR beta chain sequence along with its context. Germline-derived CDR1 and CDR2 are LNHDA and SQIVND (reference sequence). V was trimmed by 7 bases and J by 2 bases, leaving 17 bases between them. The CDR3 has 16 residues. Libraries were prepared by immunoSEQ multiplex PCR; TCRdb keeps only in-frame clonotypes and omits some of them. The repertoire has about 50,000 clones, 85% to 95% of them found once; the top ten carry roughly 0.61%. This record comes from a study of T cell changes during pregnancy in multiple sclerosis. The gene calls are TRBV19 and TRBJ1-4; no definite D call. This TCR derives from a female donor in good health, enrolled as a control in a pregnancy study. This sample comprised CD4+ T cells from peripheral blood mononuclear cells, obtained after pregnancy. The DNA of the CDR3 is TGTGCCAGTAAGGCGAGGCCCGCCGGCACTAATGAAAAACTGTTTTTT. Protein sequence: CASKARPAGTNEKLFF.